This TCR beta chain was recorded in a study of CD8+CD57+ T cells in acquired aplastic anemia (dated by TCRdb to 2016 to 2018). Looking at the study overall: DNA extracted from sorted CD4+ and CD8+ cells had a mean of about 3.2 ug, with a range of about 0.18 to 27.4 ug. An average of about 10 million reads for CD4+ cells and under 13 million reads for CD8+ cells was obtained from healthy donor samples.

For this clonotype: Its recognized antigen is unknown. No much larger clonotype is one base removed from it; base qualities were not supplied.

Genomic DNA served as template for TCR beta VDJ combination and CDR3 sequence profiling. TCR repertoire sequencing was run on an Illumina HiSeq 2000. On the authors' methods: TRBV/TRBJ rearrangement plots, CDR3 size and DJ length profiles, and Simpson's diversity index were used to assess repertoires. The most abundant DNA sequence in the deep sequencing data was defined as the immunodominant clone. CDR3 amino acid sequences were checked for sharing between subjects and were compared against published repertoires and the VDJdb database. In-frame beta chains were kept once TCRdb had trimmed the public reads at Q25 with fastp and called clones with MiXCR. Every distinct CDR3 protein forms one entry, paired with its most common genes and DNA. None of the V and J calls come from the authors' own analysis; TCRdb made them. The sample table contains 200,000 to 250,000 distinct CDR3 sequences; only one count was recorded for over 55% of them. The ten largest clonotypes hold approximately 30% of the sample.

General conclusions and limits of the study: Between patients and healthy controls, no significant difference in CD8+ Simpson's diversity was found (P=0.060). Around 27 CD8+ CDR3 sequences were found to be shared between patients and controls, but these sequences appeared to be highly expressed in patients and within the immunodominant clones of the patients.

In this study, sorted CD4+ and CD8+ T cells from the blood of healthy subjects and of severe aplastic anemia patients had their TCR repertoires deep-sequenced. Ficoll-Paque density gradient centrifugation was used to isolate peripheral blood mononuclear cells. Before DNA extraction, CD4+ and CD8+ T cells were sorted by FACS or by magnetic beads. V was cut back by 2 bases and J by 3 bases, leaving a gap of 8 bases between them. The CDR3 sequence holds 13 residues, the cysteine and phenylalanine included. Of the read, only the CDR3 DNA is kept; its 39 bases are in frame from base 1. Per the germline V gene, LGHNA is the CDR1 and YSLEER is the CDR2.

This receptor chain uses TRBV4-3 and TRBJ2-7; tentative D gene TRBD1, with 5 bases matching. The specimen sequenced was sorted CD4+, CD8+, or CD8+CD57+ T cells (not recorded which) from PBMCs. This receptor was taken from a human donor in good health. The CDR3 reads as follows: CASSQWQGYEQYF. In nucleotide form, the sequence is TGCGCCAGCAGCCAATGGCAGGGCTACGAGCAGTACTTC.